Shown below are 2 T cell receptor beta chains from a single sample sequenced in a study of blood T cell repertoires in COVID-19. Method: immunoSEQ multiplex PCR; TCRdb's copy keeps in-frame clones and lacks some. The table lists over 200,000 clones, 85% to 90% of them singletons. What was sequenced was peripheral blood. The receptors were sampled from a man in his fifties or sixties who had recovered from COVID-19.

The chain recombines TRBV29-1 with TRBJ2-7; 12 bases fit TRBD1. The CDR3 totals 16 residues. The J segment lost 2 bases and the V segment lost 5 bases, leaving 10 bases of the junction unmatched. CDR1 and CDR2 from the germline V gene are SQVTM and ANQGSEA. The CDR3 bases are TGCAGCGTTCTTGGGACAGGGGGCGGGAGGGCCTACGAGCAGTACTTC. Translation: CSVLGTGGGRAYEQYF.

The V call is TRBV18, the J call TRBJ1-5; unclear D gene. The germline CDR1 and CDR2 sequences are KGHSH and LQKENI. The CDR3 is 14 amino acids. Trimming pared 3 bases from V and 0 bases from J, leaving 6 bases between. CDR3 nucleotide sequence: TGTGCCAGCTCACCGTTAAATAGCAATCAGCCCCAGCATTTT. Its protein product is CASSPLNSNQPQHF.